This is a list of T cell receptor beta chains from one sample in a study of OX40 agonist ivuxolimab in advanced cancers. Generated by immunoSEQ multiplex PCR, the TCRdb table keeps only in-frame clones and is missing some. The sample contains some 100,000 clones, nearly 90% of which appear only once. The sequencing here drew on CD4+ or CD8+ T cells sorted from blood, taken in a trial of the OX40 agonist ivuxolimab. The source is an adult with an advanced solid tumor such as melanoma, head and neck, liver or kidney cancer. CDR3s leave out the opening cysteine and the closing phenylalanine or tryptophan.

v_call,cdr3_aa
TRBV10-2,ASSESRGNQPQH
TRBV29-1,SVRHTGGNTEAF
TRBV2,ASSGRLINEQF
TRBV19,ASRAQRGSEWSRSYNEQF
TRBV27,ASSSIGLSTGELF
TRBV7-6,ASSPERVDNEQF
TRBV7-9,ASGPGQGAHEQF
TRBV25-1,ASSDRRGTETQY
TRBV27,ASSLSLLGNQPQH
TRBV4-1,ASSQEGGGRKETQY
TRBV15,ATSRGGAYQETQY
TRBV10-2,ASSLGLAGVYYLY
TRBV5-4,ASSLAGTDTGELF
TRBV6-1,ASRDRAFQPQH
TRBV19,ASSILQMVGGRVGEQY
TRBV15,ATSRDYGQGALEETQY
TRBV5-1,ASSLMVSGGANEQF
TRBV9,ASSPHVGDRGGEQY
TRBV7-2,ASSLGVGIFNEQY
TRBV2,ASSEIGYYGYT
TRBV7-3,ASSLVRNTEAF
TRBV29-1,SVTQGMNTEAF
TRBV19,ASSIDGTDSAYNEQF
TRBV27,ASSTGTALGYT
TRBV9,ASSSIAGVNTGELF
TRBV10-2,ASNTDGGGDNEQF
TRBV29-1,SVPAGPAYEQY
TRBV30,AWSQTGVQF
TRBV27,ASSPGQGNRNEQF
TRBV4-1,ASSHYRDSNQPQH
TRBV18,ASSPPQGAQNTGELF
TRBV10-3,AISESLGGNNEQF
TRBV14,ASSQDLSGLPEAF
TRBV6-1,ASIRVAGVSYEQY
TRBV5-6,ASSLGQARNEQF
TRBV7-6,ASSRGPSTDTQY
TRBV19,ASSDSRNQPQH
TRBV15,ATSNRQFMNTEAF
TRBV30,AWSVGANYGYT
TRBV27,ASSLGYVGQPQH
TRBV29-1,SVDPGTDTQY
TRBV6-7,AALGPVRSYQPQH
TRBV29-1,SARGNEKLF
TRBV6-1,ASERGYTDTQY
TRBV27,ASRLKPELIAYEQY